This T cell receptor (beta chain) was identified in a study of blood T cells in healthy people across ages. Findings of the study overall: Significant beta diversity loss was already apparent by age about 42, declining roughly linearly.

Combining a sample-barcoded 5' primer with a J-beta primer mix, a second PCR ran for 7 to 11 cycles. MiXCR, run by TCRdb on the 5' RACE reads, gives a single entry per CDR3 protein. The repertoire includes approximately 2,000,000 distinct CDR3 sequences, about 39% of them detected once, and roughly 24% sits in the top ten. The V segment lost 6 bases and the J segment 1 base; nucleotides outside the gene matches: 4. This CDR3 has 14 amino acids. Germline values: CDR1 MNHEY, CDR2 SVGAGI. This clonotype was seen a handful of times. Its target is unknown. The rearrangement joins TRBV6-5 to TRBJ2-7; 9 bases fit TRBD1. Input material: blood. This TCR derives from a human donor in good health. The CDR3 spells CASRRTGESYEQYF. The CDR3 DNA reads TGTGCCAGCAGAAGGACAGGGGAGTCCTACGAGCAGTACTTC.